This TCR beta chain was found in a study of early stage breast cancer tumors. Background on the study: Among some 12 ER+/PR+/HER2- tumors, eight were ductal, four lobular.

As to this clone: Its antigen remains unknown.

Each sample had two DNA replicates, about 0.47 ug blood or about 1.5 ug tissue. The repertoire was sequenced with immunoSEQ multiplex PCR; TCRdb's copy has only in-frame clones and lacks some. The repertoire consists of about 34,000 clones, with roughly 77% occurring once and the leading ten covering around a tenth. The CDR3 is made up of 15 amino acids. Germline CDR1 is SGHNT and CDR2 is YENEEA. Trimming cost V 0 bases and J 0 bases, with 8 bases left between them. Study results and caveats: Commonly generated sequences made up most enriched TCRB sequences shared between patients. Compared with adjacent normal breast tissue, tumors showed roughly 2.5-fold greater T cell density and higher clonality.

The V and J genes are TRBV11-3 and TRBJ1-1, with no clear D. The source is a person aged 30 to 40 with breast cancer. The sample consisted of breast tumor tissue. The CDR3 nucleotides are TGTGCCAGCAGCTTAGACGGCGGCATGAACACTGAAGCTTTCTTT. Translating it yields CASSLDGGMNTEAFF.